Presented here are 24 T cell receptor beta chains from one specimen sequenced in a study of T cells in Graves' hyperthyroidism and ophthalmopathy. Amplification yielded TCR beta CDR3 regions, with RNA transcripts as the source. TCR CDR3 regions were first amplified by RT-PCR with HTBI primers. A single record per CDR3 protein comes from TCRdb applying MiXCR to the multiplex PCR reads. The data show approximately 570,000 distinct CDR3 sequences, 15% to 20% seen once. The sequencing input was blood. These receptors came from a man between 35 and 55 years old with Graves' ophthalmopathy.

This clonotype was seen a single time. The genes are TRBV6-5 and TRBJ1-2; 8 bases agree with TRBD1. CDR1 and CDR2 (germline): MNHEY, SVGAGI. There are 15 residues in the CDR3. Trimming at V came to 0 bases and at J to 4 bases, leaving 4 bases not matched to a gene. CDR3 DNA: TGTGCCAGCAGTTACTCGGAGACAGGGGTCTATGGCTACACCTTC. Translation gives CASSYSETGVYGYTF.

This clonotype was seen ten or more times. The V and J genes are TRBV28 and TRBJ1-2, with a possible D match to TRBD1 (5 bases). CDR3 size: 13 residues. Trimming took off 6 bases at V and 7 bases at J, with 15 bases between the two ends. CDR1 and CDR2 from the germline V gene are MDHEN and SYDVKM. Here the CDR3 DNA reads TGTGCCAGCAGGCGGGGCCCTATTTTTGGCTACACCTTC. It codes for CASRRGPIFGYTF.

This clonotype was found a few times. V is TRBV12-3 or TRBV12-4 and J is TRBJ2-6; D is ambiguous. Trimming removed 7 bases at V and 0 bases at J, with 10 bases between. The CDR3 runs to 15 residues. CDR3 sequence: CASTGTVSGANVLTF. CDR3 DNA sequence: TGTGCCAGCACCGGAACAGTCTCTGGGGCCAACGTCCTGACTTTC.

The sample holds many counts of this clonotype. The V and J genes are TRBV27 and TRBJ2-7, with 9 bases that match TRBD2. Per the germline V gene, CDR1 is MNHEY and CDR2 is SMNVEV (reference sequence). V lost 5 bases, J lost 2 bases, and 7 bases stayed unmatched. The length of the CDR3 is 15 residues. The CDR3 loop reads CASSQGGGGTYEQYF. The CDR3 nucleotides read TGTGCCAGCAGTCAGGGCGGGGGGGGAACCTACGAGCAGTACTTC.

The chain has TRBV20-1 and TRBJ2-2, with 7 bases lining up with TRBD2. Trimming at V came to 5 bases and at J to 0 bases, leaving 9 bases not matched to a gene. Looked up from germline, CDR1 is DFQATT and CDR2 is SNEGSKA (reference sequence). The CDR3 covers 16 residues. CDR3 sequence: CSAGTISGPNTGELFF. CDR3 DNA: TGCAGTGCTGGAACAATTAGCGGGCCGAACACCGGGGAGCTGTTTTTT.

In its sample, this clonotype was seen a few times. CDR3 sequence reads: CASSLIANSGGYTF. The DNA of the CDR3 is TGTGCCAGCAGCTTAATCGCGAACTCCGGTGGCTACACCTTC. The rearrangement links TRBV7-3 to TRBJ1-2; D is unclear. Trimming left V 1 base short and J 7 bases short, with 13 bases between. Per germline, CDR1 SGHTA and CDR2 FQGTGA. CDR3 length: 14 residues.

The sample holds many counts of this clonotype. The chain couples TRBV6-2 or TRBV6-3 to TRBJ2-7, with D unclear. This CDR3 has 12 residues. The V gene lost 5 bases and the J gene lost 3 bases, with 8 bases spanning the gap. CDR1 MNHEY and CDR2 SVGEGT come from the germline V gene. The CDR3 loop is CASSPSDYEQYF. In DNA form, the CDR3 reads TGTGCCAGCAGTCCTTCCGACTACGAGCAGTACTTC.

The V and J genes are TRBV5-1 and TRBJ1-6; D may be TRBD1 (6 bases). CDR3 length: 15 residues. The germline gives CDR1 SGHRS, CDR2 YFSETQ. V shed 6 bases and J shed 0 bases, with 10 bases lying between them. CDR3 DNA sequence: TGCGCCAGCAAAACGGACAGCTCCTATAATTCACCCCTCCACTTT. Protein sequence: CASKTDSSYNSPLHF.

V is TRBV20-1 and J is TRBJ2-3; D not certain. This CDR3 spans 13 amino acids. The ends were cut back, 4 bases at V and 3 bases at J, with 11 bases in the middle. Germline V CDR1 and CDR2: DFQATT, SNEGSKA (reference sequence). For the CDR3, the DNA is TGCAGTGCTACCTCTCCCGGGACAGATACGCAGTATTTT. Its protein product is CSATSPGTDTQYF.

This clonotype appeared a few times. The CDR3 loop reads CASSLMAGMTGANVLTF. CDR3 sequence (DNA): TGTGCCAGCAGTTTGATGGCAGGGATGACTGGGGCCAACGTCCTGACTTTC. The rearrangement links TRBV12-3 or TRBV12-4 to TRBJ2-6; a weak D match, TRBD1 (5 bases). This CDR3 spans 17 amino acids. Trimming shortened V by 3 bases and J by 2 bases, and 14 bases separated the two germline ends.

This clonotype showed up many times. CDR3 coding DNA: TGTGCCAGCAGTGAAGGTCAGGTAGAGACCCAGTACTTC. Its translation is CASSEGQVETQYF. This rearrangement joins TRBV2 to TRBJ2-5, with unresolved D. Germline V CDR1 and CDR2: SNHLY, FYNNEI. The V gene lost 1 base and the J gene lost 4 bases, with 7 bases spanning the gap. The CDR3 consists of 13 residues.

V usage is TRBV9 and J usage is TRBJ2-5; D remains unclear. The CDR3 length is 14 residues. The V and J ends lost 1 base and 4 bases respectively, with 11 bases between them. The germline V gene encodes CDR1 SGDLS and CDR2 YYNGEE. The CDR3 sequence is CASSVSPVLETQYF. Here the CDR3 DNA reads TGTGCCAGCAGCGTAAGCCCTGTTTTAGAGACCCAGTACTTC.

The chain couples TRBV5-6 to TRBJ1-2, with D perhaps TRBD1 (6 bases). Germline V gene data show CDR1 as SGHDT and CDR2 as YYEEEE. CDR3 size: 15 residues. Deletions cut 1 base from V and 1 base from J, with 11 bases between. The CDR3 region has the DNA TGTGCCAGCAGCTTGTATAGGACAGATAACTATGGCTACACCTTC. Translation gives CASSLYRTDNYGYTF.

The table lists this clonotype with many counts. The rearrangement uses TRBV27 and TRBJ2-7, with a possible D match to TRBD1 (6 bases). The CDR3 extends over 13 amino acids. The germline CDR1 and CDR2 sequences are MNHEY and SMNVEV (reference sequence). With 2 bases removed from V and 9 bases from J, the gap between germline ends came to 14 bases. The CDR3 DNA reads as TGTGCCAGCAGTTTAGGGTCCGAGACAGGGCAGTACTTC. This codes for CASSLGSETGQYF.

The chain recombines TRBV4-1 with TRBJ1-4; perhaps TRBD1 as D (6 bases). CDR3 length equals 13 residues. Germline assignment: CDR1 MGHRA and CDR2 YSYEKL. The V and J ends lost 6 bases and 10 bases respectively, with 15 bases between them. CDR3 region: CASSLTGIAKLFF. The DNA of the CDR3 is TGCGCCAGCAGTCTGACAGGCATTGCAAAACTGTTTTTT.

The J gene is TRBJ2-1, the V gene TRBV5-1, with a weak D call TRBD2 (5 bases). V lost 4 bases, J lost 0 bases, and 14 bases lay in between. The length of the CDR3 is 16 residues. CDR1 is SGHRS and CDR2 is YFSETQ in the germline V gene. CDR3 amino acids: CASSPLRGLSYNEQFF. The DNA for the CDR3 is TGCGCCAGCAGCCCCCTTAGAGGGCTCTCCTACAATGAGCAGTTCTTC. The variable domain in full, with the rest retrieved from reference TRBV5-1 and TRBJ2-1, is KAGVTQTPRYLIKTRGQQVTLSCSPISGHRSVSWYQQTPGQGLQFLFEYFSETQRNKGNFPGRFSGRQFSNSRSEMNVSTLELGDSALYLCASSPLRGLSYNEQFFGPGTRLTVL.

This clonotype has just a few counts. The chain is built from TRBV6-1 and TRBJ1-2; TRBD1 aligns across 8 bases. The CDR3 covers 15 residues. The V segment lost 6 bases and the J segment 0 bases; nucleotides outside the gene matches: 6. Germline CDR1 reads MNHNS; CDR2 reads SASEGT. The CDR3 region is CASRRDRPANYGYTF. The CDR3 nucleotides read TGTGCCAGCAGAAGGGACAGGCCCGCTAACTATGGCTACACCTTC.

A few counts support this clonotype. The chain carries TRBV10-1 and TRBJ2-7, with D unresolved. The germline V gene encodes CDR1 WNHNN and CDR2 SYGVQD (reference sequence). CDR3 length: 12 residues. V gave up 0 bases and J gave up 5 bases, with 5 bases separating them. CDR3 protein: CASSESWDEQYF. The CDR3, as DNA: TGCGCCAGCAGTGAGTCCTGGGACGAGCAGTACTTC.

This clonotype was counted between two and nine times. The rearrangement uses TRBV6-1 and TRBJ2-5; 16 nucleotides agree with TRBD2. The CDR3 length is 17 residues. Trimming at V came to 6 bases and at J to 5 bases, leaving 9 bases not matched to a gene. In germline, CDR1 is MNHNS, CDR2 SASEGT. The CDR3 region is CASSDPGLAGGHETQYF. The DNA for the CDR3 is TGTGCCAGCAGCGACCCGGGACTAGCGGGGGGGCATGAGACCCAGTACTTC.

The table lists this clonotype with a few counts. The genes are TRBV2 and TRBJ2-7, with D uncertain. Trimming removed 1 base at V and 3 bases at J, with 4 bases between. This CDR3 contains 12 residues. Germline CDR1 is SNHLY and CDR2 is FYNNEI. CDR3 amino acids: CASSEDDYEQYF. The DNA for the CDR3 is TGTGCCAGCAGTGAAGACGACTACGAGCAGTACTTC.

A few counts support this clonotype. The chain employs TRBV30 and TRBJ2-5, with D possibly matching TRBD1 (5 bases). Germline V lookup: CDR1 GTSNPN, CDR2 SVGIG (reference sequence). The CDR3 sequence is 14 residues long. Trimming shortened V by 0 bases and J by 5 bases, and 13 bases separated the two germline ends. DNA of the CDR3: TGTGCCTGGAGTGTAGCTCCAGGGTGGGAGACCCAGTACTTC. It translates to CAWSVAPGWETQYF.

The gene calls are TRBV12-3 or TRBV12-4 and TRBJ1-2, with a possible D match to TRBD1 (5 bases). The CDR3 runs to 15 residues. V was clipped by 6 bases and J by 3 bases, with 17 bases between them. The CDR3 sequence is CASSHGTADYYGYTF. Here the CDR3 DNA reads TGTGCCAGCAGCCACGGGACCGCGGATTACTATGGCTACACCTTC.

In its sample, this clonotype was seen a few times. This chain connects TRBV5-1 to TRBJ2-3; D perhaps matches TRBD1 (6 bases). The V gene lost 4 bases and the J gene lost 5 bases, with 11 bases spanning the gap. The CDR3 covers 13 residues. The germline gives CDR1 SGHRS, CDR2 YFSETQ. The CDR3 DNA is TGCGCCAGCAGCCTCAAGACAGGAGATACGCAGTATTTT. Amino acid sequence: CASSLKTGDTQYF. Together with reference TRBV5-1 and TRBJ2-3, the CDR3 gives the full variable domain: KAGVTQTPRYLIKTRGQQVTLSCSPISGHRSVSWYQQTPGQGLQFLFEYFSETQRNKGNFPGRFSGRQFSNSRSEMNVSTLELGDSALYLCASSLKTGDTQYFGPGTRLTVL.

The chain links TRBV7-8 to TRBJ2-2; D gene ambiguous. The V gene's germline CDR1 is SGHVS and CDR2 FQNEAQ. Between the trimmed V and J ends, which lost 7 bases and 0 bases, there was a span of 12 bases. This CDR3 comprises 15 residues. The CDR3 spells CASTRQLTNTGELFF. CDR3 DNA: TGTGCCAGCACGCGGCAGCTTACGAACACCGGGGAGCTGTTTTTT. The whole variable domain, filled in from reference TRBV7-8 and TRBJ2-2, reads GAGVSQSPRYKVAKRGQDVALRCDPISGHVSLFWYQQALGQGPEFLTYFQNEAQLDKSGLPSDRFFAERPEGSVSTLKIQRTQQEDSAVYLCASTRQLTNTGELFFGEGSRLTVL.